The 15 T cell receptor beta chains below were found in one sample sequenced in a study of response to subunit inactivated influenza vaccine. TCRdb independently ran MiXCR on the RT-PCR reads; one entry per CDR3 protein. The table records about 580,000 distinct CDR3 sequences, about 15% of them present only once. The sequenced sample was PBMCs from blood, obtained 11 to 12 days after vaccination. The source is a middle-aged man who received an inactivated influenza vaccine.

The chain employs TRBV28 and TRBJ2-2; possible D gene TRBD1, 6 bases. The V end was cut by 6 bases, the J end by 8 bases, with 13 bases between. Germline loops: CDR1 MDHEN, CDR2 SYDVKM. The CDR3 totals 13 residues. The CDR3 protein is CASRQGWAGELFF. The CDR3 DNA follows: TGTGCCAGCAGGCAGGGGTGGGCTGGGGAGCTGTTTTTT.

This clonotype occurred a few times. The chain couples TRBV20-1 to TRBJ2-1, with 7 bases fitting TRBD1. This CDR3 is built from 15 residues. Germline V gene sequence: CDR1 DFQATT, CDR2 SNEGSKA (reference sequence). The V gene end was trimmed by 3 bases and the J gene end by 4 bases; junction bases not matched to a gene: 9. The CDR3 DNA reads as TGCAGTGCTAGCTACCCCGGGACAGTGTACAATGAGCAGTTCTTC. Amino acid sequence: CSASYPGTVYNEQFF.

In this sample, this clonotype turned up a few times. The CDR3 loop is CSAPRGILAGGNEQFF. The CDR3 DNA reads TGCAGCGCCCCGAGAGGGATTTTAGCGGGGGGGAATGAGCAGTTCTTC. V gene TRBV29-1 combines with J gene TRBJ2-1; 11 bases line up with TRBD2. Germline trimming cut 7 bases from V and 7 bases from J; bases unmatched to any gene: 15. This CDR3 is 16 amino acids long. Germline lookup yields CDR1 SQVTM and CDR2 ANQGSEA.

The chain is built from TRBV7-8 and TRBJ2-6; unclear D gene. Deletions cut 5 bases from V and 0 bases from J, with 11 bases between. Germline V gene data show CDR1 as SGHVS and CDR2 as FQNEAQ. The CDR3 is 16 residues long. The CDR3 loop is CASSNLIRSGANVLTF. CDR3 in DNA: TGTGCCAGCAGCAATCTGATCCGCTCTGGGGCCAACGTCCTGACTTTC.

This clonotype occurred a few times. The DNA for the CDR3 is TGCAGCGTTTTAGGGGGTGGCTACGAGCAGTACTTC. This translates into CSVLGGGYEQYF. The chain combines TRBV29-1 with TRBJ2-7; D possibly corresponds to TRBD1 (6 bases). The germline gives CDR1 SQVTM, CDR2 ANQGSEA. This CDR3 is 12 amino acids long. V gave up 5 bases and J gave up 3 bases, with 11 bases separating them.

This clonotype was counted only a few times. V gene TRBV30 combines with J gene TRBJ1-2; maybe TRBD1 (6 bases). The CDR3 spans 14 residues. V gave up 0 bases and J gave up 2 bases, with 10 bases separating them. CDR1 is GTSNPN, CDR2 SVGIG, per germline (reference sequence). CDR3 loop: CAWSVWGQNYGYTF. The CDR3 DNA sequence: TGTGCCTGGAGTGTGTGGGGGCAGAACTATGGCTACACCTTC.

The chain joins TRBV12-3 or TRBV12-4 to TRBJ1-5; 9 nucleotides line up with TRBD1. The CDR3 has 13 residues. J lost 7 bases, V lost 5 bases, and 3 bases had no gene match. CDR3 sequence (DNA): TGTGCCAGCAGTGCCGGACAGGGGCAGCCCCAGCATTTT. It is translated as CASSAGQGQPQHF.

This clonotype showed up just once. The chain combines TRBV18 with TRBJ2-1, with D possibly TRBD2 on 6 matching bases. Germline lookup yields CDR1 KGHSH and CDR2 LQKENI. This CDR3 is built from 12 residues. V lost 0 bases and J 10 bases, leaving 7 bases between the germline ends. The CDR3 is CASSPPREEQFF. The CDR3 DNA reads TGTGCCAGCTCACCACCGCGGGAAGAGCAGTTCTTC.

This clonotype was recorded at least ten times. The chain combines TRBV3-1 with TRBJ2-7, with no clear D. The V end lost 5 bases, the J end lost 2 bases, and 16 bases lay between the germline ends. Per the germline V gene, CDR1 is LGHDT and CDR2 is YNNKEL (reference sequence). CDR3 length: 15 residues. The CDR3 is CASSASGFSTYEQYF. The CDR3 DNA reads TGTGCCAGCAGCGCATCGGGCTTCTCAACCTACGAGCAGTACTTC.

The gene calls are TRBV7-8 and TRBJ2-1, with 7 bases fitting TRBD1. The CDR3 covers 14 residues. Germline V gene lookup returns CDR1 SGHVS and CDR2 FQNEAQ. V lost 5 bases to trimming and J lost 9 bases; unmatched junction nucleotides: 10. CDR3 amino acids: CASSPRTGVSEQFF. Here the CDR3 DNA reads TGTGCCAGCAGCCCCCGTACAGGGGTCAGTGAGCAGTTCTTC.

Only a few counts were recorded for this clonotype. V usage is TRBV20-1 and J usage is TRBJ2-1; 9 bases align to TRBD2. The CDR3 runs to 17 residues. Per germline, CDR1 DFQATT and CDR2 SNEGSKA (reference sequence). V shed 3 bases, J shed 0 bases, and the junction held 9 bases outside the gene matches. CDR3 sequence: CSASVAGGLSSYNEQFF. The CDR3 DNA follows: TGCAGTGCTAGTGTGGCGGGAGGGCTCAGCTCCTACAATGAGCAGTTCTTC.

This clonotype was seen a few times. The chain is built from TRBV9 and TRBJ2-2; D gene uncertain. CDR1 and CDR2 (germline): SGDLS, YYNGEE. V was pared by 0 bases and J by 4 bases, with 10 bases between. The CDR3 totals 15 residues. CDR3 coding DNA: TGTGCCAGCAGCGTAGCTGGGATGTTCACCGGGGAGCTGTTTTTT. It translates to CASSVAGMFTGELFF.

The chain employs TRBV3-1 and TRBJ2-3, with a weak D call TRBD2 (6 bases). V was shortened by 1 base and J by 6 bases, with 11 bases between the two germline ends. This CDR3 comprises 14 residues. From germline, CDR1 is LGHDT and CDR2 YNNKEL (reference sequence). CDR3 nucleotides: TGTGCCAGCAGCCAAGCAGGAGGGATGGATACGCAGTATTTT. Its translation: CASSQAGGMDTQYF.

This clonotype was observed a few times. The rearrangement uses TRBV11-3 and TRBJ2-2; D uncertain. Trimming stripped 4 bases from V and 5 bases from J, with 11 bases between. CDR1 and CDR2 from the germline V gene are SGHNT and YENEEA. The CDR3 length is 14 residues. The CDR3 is CASSSLPDTGELFF. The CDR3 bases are TGTGCCAGCAGCTCACTTCCCGATACCGGGGAGCTGTTTTTT.

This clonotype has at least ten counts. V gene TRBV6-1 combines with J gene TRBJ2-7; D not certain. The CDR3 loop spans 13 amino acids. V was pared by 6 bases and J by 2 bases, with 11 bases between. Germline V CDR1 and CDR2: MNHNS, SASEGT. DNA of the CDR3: TGTGCCAGCAGCTTTGGGCTGCCCTACGAGCAGTACTTC. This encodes CASSFGLPYEQYF.